This T cell receptor (beta chain) was captured in a study of shared clonotypes between healthy human individuals. Germline V CDR1 and CDR2: MRHNA, SNTAGT. The V segment lost 6 bases and the J segment 5 bases; nucleotides outside the gene matches: 8. CDR3 length: 15 residues. Findings of the study overall: In general, naive subsets displayed greater estimated richness than memory subsets did. Clonotypes not shared had lower generation probabilities than those common to all four donors.

Naive CD8 isolation took CD45RO-negative cells positively selected for CCR7 and excluded terminally differentiated effector memory CD45RA+ cells. Using around 180 ng DNA, around 30,000 T cell genomes, the sorted-subset replicate PCRs were run. The data were produced by immunoSEQ multiplex PCR, yet TCRdb's version contains in-frame clones alone and is incomplete. The sample includes about 800,000 clones, about 96% of them seen just once. Note on this clone: What it binds is not known.

The sequencing input was naive CD8+ T cells sorted from blood. This chain links TRBV6-4 with TRBJ1-1, with 11 bases lining up with TRBD1. This receptor was taken from a young man in good health. For the CDR3, the DNA is TGTGCCAGCAGACCGGACAGGGGGCGTCGAACTGAAGCTTTCTTT. It encodes CASRPDRGRRTEAFF.